A selection of T cell receptor beta chains follows, all from one sample in a study of cytomegalovirus exposure and HLA in healthy donors. Clones were sequenced by immunoSEQ multiplex PCR, and TCRdb holds only the in-frame ones, with some missing. The sample yields some 150,000 clones, 70% to 90% seen once. The sample taken for sequencing was PBMCs. The receptors were gathered from a woman aged 18-35 years in good health and CMV-seronegative. Both conserved end residues are part of each CDR3. The order of the fields is V gene, D gene, J gene, clone size, CDR3 DNA, CDR3 protein. D genes are given only for firm matches. Some rows mark clone size as missing; the rest say once, few, many or name a class of expanded clone.

TRBV18	TRBD2	TRBJ2-1	.	TGTGCCAGCTCACCAGGGCGGGAGACGTACAGGTACTACAATGAGCAGTTCTTC	CASSPGRETYRYYNEQFF
TRBV5-1	TRBD2	TRBJ2-1	few	TGCGCCAGCAGCTTGCGACTAGCGGGGGTTCACTACAATGAGCAGTTCTTC	CASSLRLAGVHYNEQFF
TRBV13	.	TRBJ2-1	.	TGTGCCAGCAGCTTTCCCGGGGACAATGAGCAGTTCTTC	CASSFPGDNEQFF
TRBV5-4	.	TRBJ1-2	once	TGTGCCAGCAGCTGGGACATTAATAACTATGGCTACACCTTC	CASSWDINNYGYTF
TRBV6-5	TRBD2	TRBJ2-7	.	TGTGCCAGCAGAGGGACTAGCGGATCCTACGAGCAGTACTTC	CASRGTSGSYEQYF
TRBV28	.	TRBJ2-2	.	TGTGCCAGCAGTCGACCGACAGGGAACACCGGGGAGCTGTTTTTT	CASSRPTGNTGELFF
TRBV5-1	TRBD1	TRBJ2-5	.	TGCGCCAGCAAGTCACAGGGGGCGATCGGGGAGACCCAGTACTTC	CASKSQGAIGETQYF
TRBV19	.	TRBJ1-2	.	TGTGCCACTCAGGTGGCGGGGGAAGGCTACACCTTC	CATQVAGEGYTF
TRBV7-2	TRBD1	TRBJ1-4	once	TGTGCCAGCAATTCTGGACAGGGAATAGAAAAACTGTTTTTT	CASNSGQGIEKLFF
TRBV5-4	.	TRBJ2-2	.	TGTGCCAGCAGCGTTGAGGGGACAGGGGAGCTGTTTTTT	CASSVEGTGELFF
TRBV5-4	TRBD2	TRBJ2-7	.	TGTGCCTCTCGGGACTACCCAAACTACGAGCAGTACTTC	CASRDYPNYEQYF
TRBV30	.	TRBJ2-5	.	TGTGCCTGGGGACTATCACAAGAGACCCAGTACTTC	CAWGLSQETQYF
TRBV28	TRBD1	TRBJ1-5	.	TGTGCCAGCAGTTGGACAGGGTGGGGTAGGGGGCGCAATCAGCCCCAGCATTTT	CASSWTGWGRGRNQPQHF
TRBV28	.	TRBJ1-6	.	TGTGCCAGCAGTCCTATCCGCGGAAATTCACCCCTCCACTTT	CASSPIRGNSPLHF
TRBV7-2	.	TRBJ2-7	once	TGTGCCAGCAGCTTTTACTACGAGCAGTACTTC	CASSFYYEQYF
TRBV5-1	TRBD2	TRBJ2-1	.	TGCGCCAGCAGCCCCACGGGGACTAGCAGTGAGCAGTTCTTC	CASSPTGTSSEQFF
TRBV29-1	.	TRBJ1-5	.	TGCAGCGTTAGACAGGCGCTCAATCAGCCCCAGCATTTT	CSVRQALNQPQHF
TRBV10-3	.	TRBJ2-5	.	TGTGCCATCAGTACCACAAATTCGGGGGGCCGGGAGACCCAGTACTTC	CAISTTNSGGRETQYF
TRBV6-5	TRBD1	TRBJ1-1	.	TGTGCCAGCAGTTACTCCGGGACAGGGGACATCGGAGCTTTCTTT	CASSYSGTGDIGAFF
TRBV30	TRBD1	TRBJ1-2	.	TGTGCCTGGAGAAGGACAGGGGGGAACTATGGCTACACCTTC	CAWRRTGGNYGYTF
TRBV2	TRBD1	TRBJ1-2	.	TGTGCCAGCAGTGTCCGGTCGGGACAGACCTATGGCTACACCTTC	CASSVRSGQTYGYTF
TRBV27	TRBD2	TRBJ2-7	.	TGTGCCAGCAGTTTAAAGAGACAGAGGACTAGCGCGGCGTACGAGCAGTACTTC	CASSLKRQRTSAAYEQYF
TRBV27	TRBD1	TRBJ1-3	.	TGTGCCAGCAGAACAGGGGGCTCCGGAAACACCATATATTTT	CASRTGGSGNTIYF
TRBV4-2	TRBD2	TRBJ2-3	few	TGTGCCAGCAGCAGGGGGACTAGCGGGAGAGCCCCCCCAGATACGCAGTATTTT	CASSRGTSGRAPPDTQYF
TRBV6-6	.	TRBJ2-1	.	TGTGCCAGCAGTTCCGCCCGGGTGGTAGCGTACAATGAGCAGTTCTTC	CASSSARVVAYNEQFF
TRBV15	TRBD1	TRBJ1-1	.	TGTGCCACCAGCAGAGATGGGTGGGCAGGGGGCTCTCCTAACACTGAAGCTTTCTTT	CATSRDGWAGGSPNTEAFF
TRBV4-3	.	TRBJ1-2	.	TGCGCCAGCAGCCAAGTGACCTGGGGGGACTATGGCTACACCTTC	CASSQVTWGDYGYTF
TRBV13	.	TRBJ2-3	.	TGTGCCAGCAGCTCGTATCAGGAACCAGATACGCAGTATTTT	CASSSYQEPDTQYF
TRBV28	.	TRBJ2-7	few	TGTGCCAGCAGAACGACATTTATCCACGAGCAGTACTTC	CASRTTFIHEQYF
TRBV5-4	TRBD2	TRBJ2-5	.	TGTGCCAGCAGCCGATACGGACTAGCGGCGTACCAAGAGACCCAGTACTTC	CASSRYGLAAYQETQYF
TRBV5-1	TRBD2	TRBJ2-1	.	TGCGCCAGCACCTCTTCCGCGGGAGCCTCCTACAATGAGCAGTTCTTC	CASTSSAGASYNEQFF
TRBV10-3	.	TRBJ2-7	.	TGTGCCGTACAGGGATTCGACGAGCAGTACTTC	CAVQGFDEQYF
TRBV5-1	.	TRBJ1-3	few	TGCGCCAGCAGCTCAGACAGCTCTGGAAACACCATATATTTT	CASSSDSSGNTIYF
TRBV19	TRBD2	TRBJ2-7	.	TGTGCCAGTAGTATGTTAGCGGGAGAACAGTACTTC	CASSMLAGEQYF
TRBV6-1	TRBD1	TRBJ2-5	.	TGTGCCAGCAGTGAAGTAACCCTGGTCCCAGGGGGGACCCAGTACTTC	CASSEVTLVPGGTQYF
TRBV7-2	TRBD2	TRBJ2-7	.	TGTGCCAGCAGCCGTATTGGAAGCGGGAGAATCACCTACGAGCAGTACTTC	CASSRIGSGRITYEQYF
TRBV19	TRBD1	TRBJ1-4	.	TGTGCCAGTAGTATTACCGGGACAGGAAGGGAAAAACTGTTTTTT	CASSITGTGREKLFF
TRBV6-1	.	TRBJ1-2	.	TGTGCCAGCAGTGAGCGAACAGGGCCCAACTATGGCTACACCTTC	CASSERTGPNYGYTF
TRBV5-3	.	TRBJ2-1	.	TGTGCCAGAAGCTTGGCCTATCAAGAGCTCTACAATGAGCAGTTCTTC	CARSLAYQELYNEQFF
TRBV9	TRBD2	TRBJ2-2	.	TGTGCCAGCAGCGGTGGCGGGAGAGACACCGGGGAGCTGTTTTTT	CASSGGGRDTGELFF
TRBV2	TRBD2	TRBJ2-7	.	TGTGCCAGCAGTGCGGCGGGAGGACCTTACGAGCAGTACTTC	CASSAAGGPYEQYF
TRBV30	.	TRBJ1-2	once	TGTGCCTGGAGTGCGAACTATGGCTACACCTTC	CAWSANYGYTF
TRBV10-3	TRBD1	TRBJ1-5	few	TGTGCCATCAGTGGAGAAAGAGGACAGGGCCGGCAGCCCCAGCATTTT	CAISGERGQGRQPQHF
TRBV7-6	TRBD1	TRBJ1-2	.	TGTGCCAGCAGCCCACTGGACAGGGGGCACCTAACGAAGTGGGATGGCTACACCTTC	CASSPLDRGHLTKWDGYTF
TRBV30	TRBD2	TRBJ2-7	once	TGTGCCTGGAGATTAGGGGCTAGCGGGCAGAAGTACTTC	CAWRLGASGQKYF
TRBV11-3	.	TRBJ2-7	.	TGTGCCAGCAGCTTTCGGGGGATTACGTACTTC	CASSFRGITYF
TRBV29-1	TRBD1	TRBJ2-7	.	TGCAGCGTGGGAAAACAGGGGCTCCAGGAGCAGTACTTC	CSVGKQGLQEQYF
TRBV27	.	TRBJ1-5	.	TGTGCCAGTGGAGGAGGGTCCCCGGGGAACAATCAGCCCCAGCATTTT	CASGGGSPGNNQPQHF
TRBV7-9	TRBD2	TRBJ2-1	.	TGTGCCAGCAGCTCCCGTGGGCGGGGGGGATACAATGAGCAGTTCTTC	CASSSRGRGGYNEQFF
TRBV27	TRBD2	TRBJ2-3	.	TGTGCCAGCAGAGGACTAGCGGGAGGGACCGATACGCAGTATTTT	CASRGLAGGTDTQYF
TRBV19	.	TRBJ2-1	.	TGTGCCAGCTCACTTAGCTCCTACAATGAGCAGTTCTTC	CASSLSSYNEQFF
TRBV11-2	.	TRBJ2-7	.	TGTGCCAGCAGCTTAGATTTCGGGGTTAGCTCCTACGAGCAGTACTTC	CASSLDFGVSSYEQYF
TRBV6-5	TRBD2	TRBJ2-3	.	TGTGCCAGCAGTACTCGACGGGGGGGCACAGATACGCAGTATTTT	CASSTRRGGTDTQYF
TRBV7-3	.	TRBJ1-1	.	TGTGCCAGCAGCTTAAATCCGGGGGACACTGAAGCTTTCTTT	CASSLNPGDTEAFF
TRBV28	TRBD1	TRBJ2-7	.	TGTGCCAGCAGTCCCTGGACAGGGGGAGAGCAGTACTTC	CASSPWTGGEQYF